The subject of this entry is one T cell receptor (beta chain). What this receptor recognizes is not known. Per-base qualities were not stored, and no clone one base away is much larger. The sample comes from a study of T cells after yellow fever vaccination (dated by TCRdb to between 2018 and 2021). For the wider study: Libraries from fractions with low cell numbers were prepared with the SMART-Seq v4 Ultra Low Input RNA kit. To follow T-cell clones before and after primary and booster YFV17D yellow fever vaccination, bulk TCR alpha and beta repertoires were sequenced over time. Two healthy male donors made up the cohort, one aged 18 to 29 years and the other aged 30 to 40 years. Blood samples were taken at several timepoints before and after primary and secondary immunization, and bulk PBMC replicates and cell subsets were isolated. Study-wide findings and limitations: A small fraction of clonotypes appeared in both the CD4 and CD8 compartments, likely as a result of convergent recombination. Most clones expanded after primary vaccination were re-detected after the booster (around 96% of CD4 and roughly 87% of CD8), suggesting broad memory maintenance. The secondary T-cell response was weaker than the primary response but faster, peaking on day 5 instead of day 15. Because the study included only two donors, the extent to which the findings can be generalized is limited. Because abundant contaminating clonotypes from the bulk population could be contained in FACS-sorted repertoires, computational filtering was required.

The run used an Illumina NovaSeq 6000. TCR cDNA was made using 5'RACE template switching, a step that added a universal primer site and unique molecular identifiers. Priming of cDNA synthesis was performed from both the TCR alpha and TCR beta constant segments. Libraries were amplified in two PCR steps, with sample barcodes and sequencing adapters added in the second step. Sequencing of libraries was done on Illumina HiSeq 2500 (2x100 bp) or NovaSeq (2x150 bp). Processing in the source paper ran as follows. Reads were demultiplexed and collapsed into UMI consensus sequences with MIGEC, and V(D)J alignment was performed with MiXCR. Vaccine-responding clonotypes were identified with edgeR using replicate PBMC samples, with FDR below 0.01 and a log2 fold change above 5 up to day 15 being required. CD4 or CD8 identity was assigned to each bulk clonotype according to whether the clonotype was present at higher abundance in the sequenced CD4 repertoire or the sequenced CD8 repertoire. TCRdb trimmed the raw reads at Q25, called clones with MiXCR and kept productive beta chains. When rows share a CDR3 protein, they turn into one entry using the most common DNA and genes. The V and J calls reflect TCRdb's pipeline rather than the authors' work. This sample holds 400,000 or so distinct CDR3 sequences; 18% were observed only once. The top ten constitute roughly a sixth of the sample.

Including cysteine and phenylalanine, the CDR3 has 13 amino acids. The retained sequence is limited to the CDR3, 39 bases, with the frame set at the first base. The treatment or condition label for this specimen denotes: live attenuated yellow fever vaccine strain. Two biological replicates of bulk PBMCs were collected at each blood-draw timepoint. PBMCs were isolated from peripheral blood using a standard Ficoll-Paque protocol. RNA was extracted with TriZol from bulk PBMCs, CD4 and CD8 fractions, and dextramer-positive and dextramer-negative fractions. The sequence came from a man aged 18 to 30 who received the YFV17D yellow fever vaccine. Recombination joined TRBV12-2 with TRBJ2-3; TRBD1 reflects the table's D call only, with no check against the DNA. TRBV12-2 has pseudogene status. Sequenced material: PBMCs, taken before the yellow fever booster vaccination. The CDR3 amino acid sequence is: CASRRGITDTQYF. The DNA sequence reads TGTGCAAGTCGCCGGGGGATCACAGATACGCAGTATTTT.